Below, one T cell receptor (beta chain) is given with its context. Its target is unknown. 5' RACE with UMI labels generated the TRB cDNA libraries. Reprocessing the 5' RACE reads, TCRdb reports a single entry for every CDR3 protein and omits DNA. The table for this sample gives around 50,000 distinct CDR3 sequences. This sample is drawn from a study of CXCR3-negative and CXCR3-positive naive CD8 T cells. Study-level results: Similar TRBV-TRBJ gene usage was seen in naive CXCR3-negative and CXCR3-positive cells, but not in memory cells.

This clonotype was obtained from a human donor in good health. Some clones in this sample may be carry-over from other donors' samples. The sequenced sample was memory CD8+ T cells from blood.

CDR3 loop: CASRWDREEAFF. The J gene is TRBJ1-1, the V gene TRBV28; without DNA, the TCRdb call of TRBD1 cannot be checked. CDR1 is MDHEN, CDR2 SYDVKM, per germline. CDR3 length equals 12 residues.